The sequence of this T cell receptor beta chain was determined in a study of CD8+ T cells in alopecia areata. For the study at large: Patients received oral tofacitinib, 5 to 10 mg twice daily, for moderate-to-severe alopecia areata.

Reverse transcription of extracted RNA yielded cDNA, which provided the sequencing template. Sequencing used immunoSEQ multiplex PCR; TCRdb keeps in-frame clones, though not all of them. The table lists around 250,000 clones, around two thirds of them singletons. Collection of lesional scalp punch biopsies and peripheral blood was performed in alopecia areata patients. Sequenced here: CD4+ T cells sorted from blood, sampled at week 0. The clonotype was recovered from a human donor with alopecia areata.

CDR3: CSVGDRGPSDEQFF. CDR3 in DNA: TGCAGCGTTGGGGACAGGGGGCCGTCGGATGAGCAGTTCTTC. V is TRBV29-1 and J is TRBJ2-1, with 12 bases identical to TRBD1. The CDR3 runs 14 residues. Looked up from germline, CDR1 is SQVTM and CDR2 is ANQGSEA. Losses at the gene ends were 4 bases for V and 8 bases for J; bases not matched to a gene: 6.